The 9 T cell receptor beta chains presented below share a single source sample, sequenced in a study of radiation and T cells in renal cell carcinoma. Described time point: blood 2 weeks post-SBRT. Treatment: 15 Gy SBRT to primary tumor, nephrectomy 4 weeks later. Generated by immunoSEQ multiplex PCR, the TCRdb table keeps only in-frame clones and is missing some. The table shows 100,000 to 150,000 clones, with roughly four fifths occurring only once. Sample: blood, taken from a patient whose treatment included radiotherapy and nephrectomy. The receptors stem from a middle-aged man with renal cell carcinoma.

The chain employs TRBV14 and TRBJ1-4; 8 bases agree with TRBD1. Germline V gene lookup returns CDR1 SGHDN and CDR2 FVKESK. This CDR3 region has 15 residues. V lost 0 bases, J lost 5 bases, and 2 bases stayed unmatched. The CDR3 coding sequence is TGTGCCAGCAGCCAAGAGCAGGGGGCGAATGAAAAACTGTTTTTT. This encodes CASSQEQGANEKLFF.

This chain uses TRBV29-1 with TRBJ2-5; 10 bases map to TRBD2. The CDR3 sequence is 13 residues long. CDR1 and CDR2 from the germline V gene are SQVTM and ANQGSEA. After removal of 8 bases from V and 1 base from J, the junction contained 4 bases not matched to a gene. The CDR3 here is CSSTSGTQETQYF. CDR3 nucleotides: TGCAGCTCTACTAGCGGGACCCAAGAGACCCAGTACTTC.

The V call is TRBV5-3, the J call TRBJ1-2; no firm D call. Being an ORF, TRBV5-3 has a function that is uncertain. Deletions cut 0 bases from V and 2 bases from J, with 8 bases between. The CDR3 is made up of 14 amino acids. CDR3: CARSLGRKNYGYTF. For the CDR3, the DNA is TGTGCCAGAAGCTTGGGACGGAAGAACTATGGCTACACCTTC.

The chain is built from TRBV7-2 and TRBJ2-2, with 7 bases lining up with TRBD2. Germline CDR1 and CDR2: SGHTA and FQGNSA. CDR3 length equals 17 residues. Losses at the gene ends were 4 bases for V and 2 bases for J; bases not matched to a gene: 10. The chain's CDR3 is CASSSPSGTFNTGELFF. In nucleotides, the CDR3 is TGTGCCAGCAGCTCGCCCAGCGGGACTTTTAACACCGGGGAGCTGTTTTTT.

The gene calls are TRBV23-1 and TRBJ2-1, with D unresolved. TRBV23-1 is given ORF status, its function remaining uncertain. The V gene lost 3 bases and the J gene lost 9 bases, with 12 bases spanning the gap. The CDR3 totals 13 residues. CDR3 in amino acids: CASSHPPSAEQFF. The CDR3 DNA sequence: TGCGCCAGCAGTCACCCCCCGTCGGCTGAGCAGTTCTTC.

The chain is built from TRBV5-5 and TRBJ1-2; D uncertain. Trimming removed 7 bases from V and 0 bases from J, with 16 bases in between. CDR1 and CDR2 (germline): SGHKS, YYEKEE (reference sequence). There are 15 residues in the CDR3. The CDR3 bases are TGTGCCAGCGCCGAACAAGTTGAATCTAACTATGGCTACACCTTC. It yields the protein CASAEQVESNYGYTF.

The chain recombines TRBV30 with TRBJ1-5; TRBD1 is a possible D gene (6 bases). This CDR3 comprises 14 residues. Germline V gene lookup returns CDR1 GTSNPN and CDR2 SVGIG (reference sequence). Trimming stripped 2 bases from V and 2 bases from J, with 10 bases between. As DNA, the CDR3 is TGTGCCTGGAGTCGAGGGGGGGGCAATCAGCCCCAGCATTTT. It yields the protein CAWSRGGGNQPQHF.

This rearrangement joins TRBV7-3 to TRBJ1-1; no clear D. Germline V lookup: CDR1 SGHTA, CDR2 FQGTGA. V lost 0 bases and J 0 bases, leaving 8 bases between the germline ends. CDR3 length equals 15 residues. The CDR3 here is CASSLTMVMNTEAFF. DNA for the CDR3: TGTGCCAGCAGCTTAACTATGGTCATGAACACTGAAGCTTTCTTT.

The sample holds a few counts of this clone. This sequence joins TRBV27 and TRBJ2-1; D is unresolved. This CDR3 has 12 amino acids. Looked up from germline, CDR1 is MNHEY and CDR2 is SMNVEV (reference sequence). V lost 2 bases to trimming and J lost 9 bases, with 8 bases between them. The CDR3 reads CASSLGLSEQFF. The CDR3 coding sequence is TGTGCCAGCAGTTTAGGTCTATCTGAGCAGTTCTTC.